Below, 9 T cell receptor beta chains from the same sample are listed, as sequenced in a study of blood T cell repertoires in COVID-19. Sequencing used immunoSEQ multiplex PCR; TCRdb keeps in-frame clones, though not all of them. Counted here are 55,000 to 75,000 clones, around 82% occurring once; the ten biggest clones make up about 16%. Material for sequencing was peripheral blood. These receptors all stem from a man aged 55 to 70 with COVID-19, enrolled during active disease.

The CDR3 DNA reads as TGCGCCAGCAGCCGACCCGGACAGATAAACTATGGCTACACCTTC. This translates into CASSRPGQINYGYTF. The chain couples TRBV4-1 to TRBJ1-2; D perhaps matches TRBD1 (6 bases). Germline-derived CDR1 and CDR2 are MGHRA and YSYEKL. CDR3 size: 15 residues. Trimming removed 4 bases at V and 2 bases at J, with 14 bases between.

The chain links TRBV5-4 to TRBJ2-1; D call uncertain. This CDR3 comprises 15 residues. V shed 4 bases and J shed 5 bases, with 16 bases lying between them. Looked up from germline, CDR1 is SGHNT and CDR2 is YYREEE (reference sequence). The CDR3 reads CASSLRSVENNEQFF. CDR3 sequence (DNA): TGTGCCAGCAGCCTCCGTTCCGTGGAGAACAATGAGCAGTTCTTC.

In DNA, the CDR3 is TGTGCCTGGAGGGTTACGAGGAACACTGAAGCTTTCTTT. Protein product: CAWRVTRNTEAFF. The rearrangement links TRBV30 to TRBJ1-1; D remains unclear. The CDR3 covers 13 residues. Trimming stripped 3 bases from V and 1 base from J, with 9 bases between. Germline V gene sequence: CDR1 GTSNPN, CDR2 SVGIG (reference sequence).

The V and J genes are TRBV11-2 and TRBJ2-3, with 11 nucleotides matching TRBD2. The CDR3 runs to 15 residues. Germline CDR1 and CDR2: SGHAT and FQNNGV. V was clipped by 5 bases and J by 8 bases; unmatched bases: 9. The CDR3 spells CASSPLGLAGFTQYF. CDR3 in DNA: TGTGCCAGCAGCCCCCTAGGACTAGCGGGTTTTACGCAGTATTTT.

The rearrangement links TRBV19 to TRBJ1-1; D possibly corresponds to TRBD1 (6 bases). Germline assignment: CDR1 LNHDA and CDR2 SQIVND (reference sequence). V lost 5 bases and J lost 13, with 23 bases in between. The CDR3 is made up of 14 amino acids. CDR3 nucleotide sequence: TGTGCCAGTAGTGTGGGGGACACTAGTCGTAAGCTTTTCTTT. Its translation is CASSVGDTSRKLFF. The full variable domain, its missing parts supplied by reference TRBV19 and TRBJ1-1, is DGGITQSPKYLFRKEGQNVTLSCEQNLNHDAMYWYRQDPGQGLRLIYYSQIVNDFQKGDIAEGYSVSREKKESFPLTVTSAQKNPTAFYLCASSVGDTSRKLFFGQGTRLTVV.

The rearrangement links TRBV20-1 to TRBJ1-4, with a tentative D call TRBD1 (6 bases). This CDR3 has 16 residues. Per the germline V gene, CDR1 is DFQATT and CDR2 is SNEGSKA (reference sequence). V lost 3 bases, J lost 5 bases, and 19 bases lay in between. Here the CDR3 reads CSASQDSGVWNEKLFF. The CDR3 DNA sequence: TGCAGTGCTAGTCAGGACAGTGGCGTGTGGAATGAAAAACTGTTTTTT.

V usage is TRBV5-1 and J usage is TRBJ1-6; no firm D call. CDR3 length: 16 residues. Trimming removed 4 bases at V and 5 bases at J, with 16 bases between. Germline CDR1 reads SGHRS; CDR2 reads YFSETQ. The CDR3 is CASSRFVGGDNSPLHF. The CDR3 bases are TGCGCCAGCAGCCGATTCGTGGGAGGTGATAATTCACCCCTCCACTTT.

The rearrangement joins TRBV10-1 to TRBJ1-2, with D perhaps TRBD1 (5 bases). Germline V gene lookup returns CDR1 WNHNN and CDR2 SYGVQD (reference sequence). The CDR3 runs 13 residues. V was cut by 0 bases and J by 7 bases, with 9 bases left in between. CDR3 coding DNA: TGCGCCAGCAGTGAGTCTCGGCAGGGTGGCTACACCTTC. Amino acid sequence: CASSESRQGGYTF.

The chain is built from TRBV7-2 and TRBJ2-1, with 15 bases fitting TRBD2. V trimming: 3 bases; J trimming: 4 bases; junction bases outside the gene matches: 1. This CDR3 spans 16 amino acids. Germline loops: CDR1 SGHTA, CDR2 FQGNSA. DNA for the CDR3: TGTGCCAGCAGCTTGGGGACTAGCGGGAGGTACAATGAGCAGTTCTTC. As protein: CASSLGTSGRYNEQFF.